This T cell receptor beta chain was retrieved from a study of blood T cell repertoires in COVID-19 (dated by TCRdb to the early 2020s). Looking at the study overall: Samples covering the acute and convalescent phases of COVID-19 were provided by collaborators in the United States, Italy and Spain. Where available, HLA class I and class II types were obtained from metadata supplied by the sample provider rather than from assay-based typing. A freely available public database, intended as a resource for researchers studying the immune response to SARS-CoV-2, is where the repertoires were released. Deeply sampled blood TCRbeta repertoires from subjects exposed to, actively infected with, or recovered from COVID-19 were included in the dataset. The material from the prospective study consisted of cDNA or gDNA derived from T cells, B-cell-depleted T cells, or PBMCs. The samples were drawn from the first 160 participants of the ongoing ImmuneRACE study and from roughly 1,300 subjects provided by 6 global collaborators. Nearly every sample came with metadata listing a de-identified subject ID, COVID-19 status, age in years and sex. Beyond this particular receptor, the publication reports: The amount of clinical and demographic metadata varied by source and participant and was provided uncurated.

Each collaborating institution followed its own protocols to collect whole blood in K2EDTA tubes. Collaborator samples were shipped for TCRbeta analysis as frozen whole blood, isolated PBMCs, or DNA extracted from either sample type. CDR1 and CDR2 (MNHNS, SASEGT) derive from the germline V gene. The CDR3 covers 15 residues, taking in both the cysteine and the phenylalanine. Only the CDR3 DNA stays, 45 bases, in frame from base 1. At the junction V is shortened by 5 bases and J by 0 bases, with 13 bases in between. The immunoSEQ Assay, a bias-controlled multiplex PCR, was used to amplify TCRbeta CDR3 regions from genomic DNA. From the authors' description of their analysis: Within the assay, amplification of reference gene primers was used to estimate how many nucleated cells each sample contained. To quantify the absolute abundance of each unique TCRbeta CDR3 rearrangement, sequence reads were collapsed and filtered. For each sample, productive Simpson clonality was calculated by taking the square root of Simpson's diversity index across productive rearrangements. TCRdb stores this immuneACCESS table with in-frame sequences only. Part of the clones is absent; in the studies checked, under half of the shortfall reflects unresolved V genes, and no reason is known for the rest. V and J calls and clone size are given by that table; D and trimming were obtained from the DNA. The sample data list about 64,000 clones, and roughly 82% of these were observed just once. The leading ten clones occupy roughly 5.6% of the sample.

Note on this clone: Its antigen is currently not known. No clone much larger than this one lies a single base away; base qualities are absent.

Source material: peripheral blood. Here the chain combines TRBV6-1 and TRBJ1-1; the D gene assignment is ambiguous. This TCR came from a woman between 55 and 75 years old with acute or convalescent COVID-19. The DNA sequence follows: TGTGCCAGCAGTTCAAACTCGTTCATGAACACTGAAGCTTTCTTT. Translated, it gives CASSSNSFMNTEAFF.